This entry lists 5 T cell receptor beta chains sequenced from one sample in a study of T-cell reconstitution after alpha-beta-depleted transplantation in children. Preparation of the TCRbeta library was carried out with unique molecular identifiers. One entry per CDR3 protein, called by TCRdb with MiXCR from the PCR reads. The data hold roughly 790,000 distinct CDR3 sequences, with roughly 15% observed a single time. This sample comprised PBMCs, mostly from graft donor cells, obtained 360 days after TCRalphabeta/CD19-depleted stem cell transplant. The receptors stem from a male patient between 5 and 17 years old who had a stem cell transplant for acute lymphoblastic leukemia, so the T cells may come from the graft donor.

The chain carries TRBV7-3 and TRBJ2-2; D is uncertain. The length of the CDR3 is 17 residues. Per germline, CDR1 SGHTA and CDR2 FQGTGA. V was pared by 1 base and J by 0 bases, with 12 bases between. For the CDR3, the DNA is TGTGCCAGCAGCTTAATCTTGAGAACCGCGAACACCGGGGAGCTGTTTTTT. Protein sequence: CASSLILRTANTGELFF. Supplemented by reference TRBV7-3 and TRBJ2-2, the full variable domain reads GAGVSQTPSNKVTEKGKYVELRCDPISGHTALYWYRQSLGQGPEFLIYFQGTGAADDSGLPNDRFFAVRPEGSVSTLKIQRTERGDSAVYLCASSLILRTANTGELFFGEGSRLTVL.

This clonotype was observed a few times. V usage is TRBV6-1 and J usage is TRBJ2-3, with 14 nucleotides matching TRBD2. CDR3 length: 16 residues. After removal of 6 bases from V and 6 bases from J, the junction contained 8 bases not matched to a gene. Germline CDR1 is MNHNS and CDR2 is SASEGT. CDR3 in amino acids: CASSRLAGGRIDTQYF. The CDR3, as DNA: TGTGCCAGCAGCCGACTAGCGGGAGGGCGCATCGATACGCAGTATTTT.

This clonotype was detected many times. The rearrangement uses TRBV6-5 and TRBJ2-7, with TRBD1 matching over 7 bases. Germline V gene data show CDR1 as MNHEY and CDR2 as SVGAGI. V lost 2 bases to trimming and J lost 3 bases; unmatched junction nucleotides: 10. The CDR3 sequence is 16 residues long. Here the CDR3 reads CASSYLPIRDSYEQYF. As DNA, the CDR3 is TGTGCCAGCAGTTACCTACCCATCCGGGACAGCTACGAGCAGTACTTC.

In its sample, this clonotype was seen many times. A junction boundary mismatches the germline segment, possibly from a read error. The chain joins TRBV5-1 to TRBJ2-7, with D maybe TRBD1 (5 bases). The CDR3 runs to 13 residues. Germline lookup yields CDR1 SGHRS and CDR2 YFSETQ. CDR3 nucleotides: TGTGCCAGCAGCCTGACAGACTCCTACGAGCAGTACTTC. Translated: CASSLTDSYEQYF.

This clonotype came up a few times. This chain joins TRBV12-3 or TRBV12-4 and TRBJ1-2; D unresolved. Between the trimmed V and J ends, which lost 5 bases and 10 bases, there was a span of 20 bases. The CDR3 consists of 14 residues. The CDR3 loop is CASSAGRALPDYTF. CDR3 bases: TGTGCCAGCAGTGCCGGACGGGCCCTTCCCGACTACACCTTC.